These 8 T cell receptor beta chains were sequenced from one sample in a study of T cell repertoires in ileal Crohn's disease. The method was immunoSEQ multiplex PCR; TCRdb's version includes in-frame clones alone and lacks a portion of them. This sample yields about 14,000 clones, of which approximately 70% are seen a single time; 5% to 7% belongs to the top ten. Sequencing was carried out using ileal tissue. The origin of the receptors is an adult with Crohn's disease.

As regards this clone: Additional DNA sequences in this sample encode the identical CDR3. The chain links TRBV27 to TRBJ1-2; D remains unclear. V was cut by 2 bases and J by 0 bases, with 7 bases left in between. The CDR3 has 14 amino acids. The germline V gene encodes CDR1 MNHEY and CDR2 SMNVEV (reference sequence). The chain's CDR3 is CASSLRGANYGYTF. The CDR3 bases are TGTGCCAGCAGTTTACGGGGAGCTAACTATGGCTACACCTTC.

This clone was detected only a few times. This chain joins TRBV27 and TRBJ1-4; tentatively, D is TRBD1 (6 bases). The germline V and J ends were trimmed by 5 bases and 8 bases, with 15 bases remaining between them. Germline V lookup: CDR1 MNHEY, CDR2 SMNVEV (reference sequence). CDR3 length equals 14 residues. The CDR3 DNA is TGTGCCAGCAGTCCCCGACAGGCTGTCGAAAAACTGTTTTTT. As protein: CASSPRQAVEKLFF.

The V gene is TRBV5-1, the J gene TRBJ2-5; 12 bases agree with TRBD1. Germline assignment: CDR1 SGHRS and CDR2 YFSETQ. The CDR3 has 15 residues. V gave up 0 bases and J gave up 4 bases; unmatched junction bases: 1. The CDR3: CASSLEGQGAETQYF. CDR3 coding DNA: TGCGCCAGCAGCTTGGAGGGACAGGGGGCAGAGACCCAGTACTTC.

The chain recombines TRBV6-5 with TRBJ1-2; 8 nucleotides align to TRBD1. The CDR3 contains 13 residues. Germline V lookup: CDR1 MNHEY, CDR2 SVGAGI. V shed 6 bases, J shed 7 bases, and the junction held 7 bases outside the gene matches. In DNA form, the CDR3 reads TGTGCCAGCAGACCGGGACAGGCAGTTGGCTACACCTTC. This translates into CASRPGQAVGYTF.

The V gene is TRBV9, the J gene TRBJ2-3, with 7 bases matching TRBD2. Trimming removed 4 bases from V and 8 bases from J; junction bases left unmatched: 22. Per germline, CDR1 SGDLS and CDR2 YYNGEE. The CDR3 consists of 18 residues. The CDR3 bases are TGTGCCAGCAGCCCATCCGGCGCTAGCGGATCCATAAGGGGTACGCAGTATTTT. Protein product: CASSPSGASGSIRGTQYF. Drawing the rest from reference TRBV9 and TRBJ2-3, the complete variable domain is DSGVTQTPKHLITATGQRVTLRCSPRSGDLSVYWYQQSLDQGLQFLIQYYNGEERAKGNILERFSAQQFPDLHSELNLSSLELGDSALYFCASSPSGASGSIRGTQYFGPGTRLTVL.

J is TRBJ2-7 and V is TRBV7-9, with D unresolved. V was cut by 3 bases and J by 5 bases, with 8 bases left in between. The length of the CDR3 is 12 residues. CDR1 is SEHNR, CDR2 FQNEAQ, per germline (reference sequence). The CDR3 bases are TGTGCCAGCAGCTTTGGAGTCAACGAGCAGTACTTC. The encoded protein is CASSFGVNEQYF.

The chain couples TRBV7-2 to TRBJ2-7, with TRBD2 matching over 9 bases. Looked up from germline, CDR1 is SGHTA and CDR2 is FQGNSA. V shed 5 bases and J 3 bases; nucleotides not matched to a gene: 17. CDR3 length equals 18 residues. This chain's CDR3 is CASSRTGTSFNGHYEQYF. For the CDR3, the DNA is TGTGCCAGCAGCCGCACCGGGACTAGCTTCAACGGGCACTACGAGCAGTACTTC.

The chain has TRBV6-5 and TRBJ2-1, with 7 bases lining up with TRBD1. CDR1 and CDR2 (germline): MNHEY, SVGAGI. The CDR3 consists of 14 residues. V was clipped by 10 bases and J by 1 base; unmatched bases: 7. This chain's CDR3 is CATRQGLSYNEQFF. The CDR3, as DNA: TGTGCCACCCGACAGGGATTGTCCTACAATGAGCAGTTCTTC.